Following are 18 T cell receptor beta chains from one sample sequenced in a study of identical twins. TCRdb re-analysed the 5' RACE reads in MiXCR, keeping a single row per CDR3 protein. The sample yields 1.5 million to 2 million distinct CDR3 sequences, under 35% seen once. Sequenced sample: cord blood. The receptors here all came from a newborn girl in good health.

The chain combines TRBV12-3 or TRBV12-4 with TRBJ2-1; possibly TRBD1 or TRBD2 for D (5 bases each). Trimming stripped 4 bases from V and 16 bases from J, with 23 bases between. This CDR3 has 14 amino acids. CDR3 residues: CASSSGTRTRGDFF. For the CDR3, the DNA is TGTGCCAGCAGTTCCGGGACCAGAACCCGAGGGGACTTCTTC.

The gene calls are TRBV20-1 and TRBJ2-7, with TRBD2 matching over 11 bases. The CDR3 runs to 14 residues. The germline V gene has CDR1 DFQATT and CDR2 SNEGSKA (reference sequence). Unmatched junction bases numbered 8, after V lost 3 bases and J lost 7 bases. The CDR3 coding sequence is TGCAGTGCTAGCCCTAGCGGGAGGTACTCTGAGCAGTACTTC. Amino acids: CSASPSGRYSEQYF.

This clonotype was observed a handful of times. The chain combines TRBV12-3 or TRBV12-4 with TRBJ2-7; 10 nucleotides align to TRBD1. The length of the CDR3 is 15 residues. Unmatched junction bases numbered 6, after V lost 3 bases and J lost 4 bases. The CDR3 sequence is CASSLMWTGGYEQYF. As DNA, the CDR3 is TGTGCCAGCAGTTTGATGTGGACAGGGGGTTACGAGCAGTACTTC.

This clonotype has a handful of counts. The rearrangement links TRBV4-2 to TRBJ1-2, with D perhaps TRBD1 (5 bases). This CDR3 has 16 amino acids. Germline CDR1 reads LGHNA; CDR2 reads YNFKEQ. Between the trimmed V and J ends, which lost 0 bases and 0 bases, there was a span of 11 bases. The CDR3 sequence: CASSQDRGPPNYGYTF. The CDR3 DNA sequence: TGTGCCAGCAGCCAAGATAGGGGTCCCCCTAACTATGGCTACACCTTC.

The V gene is TRBV6-2 or TRBV6-3, the J gene TRBJ2-1; D ambiguous. The CDR3 extends over 12 amino acids. Germline values: CDR1 MNHEY, CDR2 SVGEGT. V was trimmed by 10 bases and J by 5 bases, leaving 12 bases between them. This CDR3 is CATARGDNEQFF. In DNA form, the CDR3 reads TGTGCCACAGCACGAGGAGACAATGAGCAGTTCTTC.

This clonotype has a handful of counts. The J gene is TRBJ2-3, the V gene TRBV7-2, with D unclear. The V gene's germline CDR1 is SGHTA and CDR2 FQGNSA. The CDR3 has 12 amino acids. Trimming removed 7 bases from V and 4 bases from J, with 9 bases in between. CDR3 protein: CASTQGSDTQYF. CDR3 sequence (DNA): TGTGCCAGCACCCAAGGGTCAGATACGCAGTATTTT.

This clonotype was found a few times. V gene TRBV7-2 combines with J gene TRBJ2-3; 9 bases agree with TRBD2. Germline CDR1 is SGHTA and CDR2 is FQGNSA. V trimming: 3 bases; J trimming: 3 bases; junction bases outside the gene matches: 4. The CDR3 covers 15 residues. The DNA of the CDR3 is TGTGCCAGCAGCTTTAGCGGGGGATATACAGATACGCAGTATTTT. This gives the protein CASSFSGGYTDTQYF.

V usage is TRBV2 and J usage is TRBJ2-1, with a weak D call TRBD2 (6 bases). V was trimmed by 10 bases and J by 8 bases, leaving 18 bases between them. Germline loops: CDR1 SNHLY, CDR2 FYNNEI. There are 13 residues in the CDR3. This chain's CDR3 is CATERLDGYEQFF. For the CDR3, the DNA is TGTGCCACCGAACGACTAGACGGCTATGAGCAGTTCTTC.

This rearrangement joins TRBV12-3 or TRBV12-4 to TRBJ2-2, with D unresolved. The CDR3 consists of 15 residues. V was trimmed by 7 bases and J by 7 bases, leaving 19 bases between them. CDR3 sequence reads: CASTNRKGRNGELFF. In DNA, the CDR3 is TGTGCCAGCACCAATAGGAAGGGAAGGAACGGGGAGCTGTTTTTT.

This clonotype was counted only a few times. The chain has TRBV9 and TRBJ2-1; 9 bases agree with TRBD2. The CDR3 covers 17 residues. Germline V lookup: CDR1 SGDLS, CDR2 YYNGEE. Trimming took 0 bases from V and 5 from J; bases not matched to a gene: 9. The DNA for the CDR3 is TGTGCCAGCAGCGTAGGATCCGGGACTAGCCCTAACAATGAGCAGTTCTTC. It translates to CASSVGSGTSPNNEQFF.

This clonotype turned up a few times. This chain uses TRBV4-1 with TRBJ2-1, with TRBD2 matching over 8 bases. Germline V CDR1 and CDR2: MGHRA, YSYEKL. V gave up 4 bases and J gave up 0 bases; unmatched junction bases: 8. This CDR3 region has 17 residues. The CDR3 here is CASSPPIAGSSYNEQFF. In DNA form, the CDR3 reads TGCGCCAGCAGCCCTCCTATAGCGGGGAGCTCCTACAATGAGCAGTTCTTC.

This clonotype was counted only a few times. The chain is built from TRBV2 and TRBJ2-5; 11 nucleotides agree with TRBD2. The germline V gene has CDR1 SNHLY and CDR2 FYNNEI. The ends lost 8 bases at V and 7 bases at J; junction bases unmatched: 15. There are 16 residues in the CDR3. DNA for the CDR3: TGTGCCAGCCTCCTCGGGACTAGCGGAGGACTGGGGACCCAGTACTTC. As protein: CASLLGTSGGLGTQYF.

Details on this clonotype: With only one base between it and a far larger clone, this is likely a read error. J is TRBJ2-1 and V is TRBV12-3 or TRBV12-4, with D perhaps TRBD1 (6 bases). V was clipped by 4 bases and J by 13 bases, with 14 bases between them. The CDR3 runs 12 residues. CDR3 sequence (DNA): TGTGCCAGCAGTTGGGGACAAGAGACCCAGTTCTTC. It specifies CASSWGQETQFF.

This clonotype has more than one count but fewer than ten. V and J are TRBV5-1 and TRBJ1-2; D uncertain. CDR3 length equals 14 residues. With 0 bases removed from V and 1 base from J, the gap between germline ends came to 7 bases. CDR1 is SGHRS, CDR2 YFSETQ, per germline. In DNA form, the CDR3 reads TGCGCCAGCAGCTTGGATCACAGTAACTATGGCTACACCTTC. This translates into CASSLDHSNYGYTF. Based on the CDR3 plus reference TRBV5-1 and TRBJ1-2, the full variable domain is KAGVTQTPRYLIKTRGQQVTLSCSPISGHRSVSWYQQTPGQGLQFLFEYFSETQRNKGNFPGRFSGRQFSNSRSEMNVSTLELGDSALYLCASSLDHSNYGYTFGSGTRLTVV.

With respect to this clonotype: At one end the junction does not follow the germline gene, possibly because of a read error. J is TRBJ2-1 and V is TRBV7-9; 9 nucleotides line up with TRBD2. CDR1 and CDR2 from the germline V gene are SEHNR and FQNEAQ (reference sequence). This CDR3 region has 14 residues. As DNA, the CDR3 is TGCGCCAGCAGCCGGTCTAGCGGGAATGATGAGCAGTTCTTC. Protein sequence: CASSRSSGNDEQFF.

With regard to this clonotype: Being one base from a much bigger clone, this may be a read error. V is TRBV29-1 and J is TRBJ2-5; 13 nucleotides align to TRBD2. Germline V gene data show CDR1 as SQVTM and CDR2 as ANQGSEA. This CDR3 spans 14 amino acids. Trimming cost V 2 bases and J 11 bases; bases outside gene matches: 8. The CDR3 here is CSVETSGRANEQYF. The CDR3, as DNA: TGCAGCGTTGAAACTAGCGGGAGGGCCAATGAGCAGTACTTC.

A remark on this clonotype: At one boundary the junction diverges from the germline segment, which might be a read error. The chain has TRBV3-1 and TRBJ2-3; D unresolved. Germline CDR1 reads LGHDT; CDR2 reads YNNKEL (reference sequence). The CDR3 is made up of 14 amino acids. CDR3 residues: CASTQRLGVDTQYF. DNA for the CDR3: TGTGCCAGCACCCAAAGACTCGGCGTGGATACGCAGTATTTT.

This clonotype turned up a few times. CDR3 sequence: CASSYRRGGEQYF. Written as DNA, the CDR3 is TGTGCCAGCAGTTACCGTAGGGGGGGCGAGCAGTACTTC. The chain couples TRBV6-5 to TRBJ2-4; D is possibly TRBD2 (7 bases). The DNA end lines up better with TRBJ2-7; the J call may be wrong. The CDR3 is 13 residues long. Germline assignment: CDR1 MNHEY and CDR2 SVGAGI.